This TCR beta chain originates from a study of blood T cell repertoires in COVID-19. Study background: Italy, Spain and the United States were the sources of the convalescent and acute COVID-19 samples. The analysed material was cDNA or gDNA that came from T cells, B-cell-depleted T cells, or PBMCs.

Per the germline V gene, CDR1 is KGHDR and CDR2 is SFDVKD. This CDR3 comprises 12 residues. The V end lost 4 bases, the J end lost 5 bases, and 7 bases lay between the germline ends. Methods used by the authors: Using reference gene primer amplification, nucleated cell counts were estimated. Some clones are missing from TCRdb's copy, which holds only in-frame ones; the method was immunoSEQ multiplex PCR. Clone size and the V and J calls come from that table; the DNA yielded D and trimming. The table records about 220,000 clones, 82% of them present only once. Two negative PCRs, clearance, or symptom resolution characterized the recovered Cohort 3 donors.

The TCR comes from a woman in her sixties who had recovered from COVID-19. J is TRBJ1-2 and V is TRBV24-1; D perhaps matches TRBD1 (5 bases). The sequenced sample consisted of PBMCs or T cells enriched from blood (not recorded which). The DNA for the CDR3 is TGTGCCACCAGTGAGCCAGGGTATGGCTACACCTTC. Encoded protein: CATSEPGYGYTF.